This section outlines one T cell receptor (beta chain) sequence together with its context. Source study methods: Amplification with reference gene primers provided the estimates of nucleated cell counts. The data were produced by immunoSEQ multiplex PCR, yet TCRdb's version contains in-frame clones alone and is incomplete. V and J calls and clone size follow that table, whereas D and trimming were derived from the DNA. The sample holds a few hundred thousand clones, 92% seen once. The record originates from a study of blood T cell repertoires in COVID-19. For the study at large: PBMCs, B-cell-depleted T cells, or T cells were the source of the cDNA or gDNA that made up the material.

Individuals aged roughly 18 to 95 years were recruited from approximately 24 US areas. Sequencing was carried out using PBMCs or T cells enriched from blood (not recorded which). The sequence came from a young woman who had recovered from COVID-19.

The CDR3 spells CASSLVPGTVRIYEQYF. CDR3 DNA: TGCGCCAGCAGCTTGGTCCCCGGGACAGTAAGGATCTACGAGCAGTACTTC. This chain uses TRBV5-1 with TRBJ2-7; 7 bases match TRBD1. Trimming took 0 bases from V and 3 from J; bases not matched to a gene: 12. CDR1 is SGHRS and CDR2 is YFSETQ in the germline V gene. The CDR3 runs 17 residues.